The clone carrying this TCR beta chain was seen more than once but under ten times. This sample is part of a study of CD8+CD57+ T cells in acquired aplastic anemia. Study-level background: Isolated CD4+ and CD8+ cells, once sorted, yielded DNA averaging about 3.1 ug.

Genomic DNA templated the TCR beta VDJ and CDR3 profiling. TCRdb itself ran the reads through MiXCR, one entry per CDR3 protein. This sample has under 200,000 distinct CDR3 sequences, with around 48% found just once. The CDR3 is 14 amino acids. The ends were cut back, 0 bases at V and 4 bases at J, with 9 bases in the middle. In germline, CDR1 is SNHLY, CDR2 FYNNEI. Patients sequenced had flow cytometry evidence of CD8+CD57+ cell expansion. Sequences were obtained from sorted CD4+, CD8+, or CD8+CD57+ T cells (not recorded which) from PBMCs. V is TRBV2 and J is TRBJ1-2; TRBD1 is a possible D gene (5 bases). This clonotype was sampled from a human donor with aplastic anemia. CDR3: CASSEALTVYGYTF. DNA of the CDR3: TGTGCCAGCAGTGAAGCGCTGACAGTCTATGGCTACACCTTC. Full variable domain (rest looked up from reference TRBV2 and TRBJ1-2): EPEVTQTPSHQVTQMGQEVILRCVPISNHLYFYWYRQILGQKVEFLVSFYNNEISEKSEIFDDQFSVERPDGSNFTLKIRSTKLEDSAMYFCASSEALTVYGYTFGSGTRLTVV.